What follows is one TCR beta chain and its context. Its antigen is currently unknown. Data came from immunoSEQ multiplex PCR; TCRdb stores just in-frame clones and leaves some out. Found here are 45,000 to 60,000 clones, less than 90% of them singletons; the top ten hold around an eighth. These data come from a study of T cell clones after liver transplantation. Findings and limits, study-wide: Conclusions were preliminary, with small, heterogeneous patient groups. In most of the 8 subjects, circulating graft-donor-reactive CD4 TCRbeta sequences fell significantly after transplant.

V lost 7 bases, J lost 4 bases, and 5 bases lay in between. From germline, CDR1 is SGHTA and CDR2 FQGNSA. The CDR3 runs 11 residues. This sequence was found in a human patient who received a liver transplant. Some T cells could come from the graft donor. The chain has TRBV7-2 and TRBJ1-3; D gene unclear. Source: CD8+ T cells from blood, taken 12 months after liver transplant. The CDR3 spells CASTAGNTIYF. The CDR3 DNA is TGTGCCAGCACCGCGGGAAACACCATATATTTT.